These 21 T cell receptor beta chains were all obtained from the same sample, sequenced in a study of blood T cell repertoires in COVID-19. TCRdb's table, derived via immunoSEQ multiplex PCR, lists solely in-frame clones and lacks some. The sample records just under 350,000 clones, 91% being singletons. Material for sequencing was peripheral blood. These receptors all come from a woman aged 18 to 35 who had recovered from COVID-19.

This chain's CDR3 is CASSLVSYSGNTIYF. In DNA, the CDR3 is TGTGCCAGCAGCTTAGTATCGTACTCTGGAAACACCATATATTTT. The J gene is TRBJ1-3, the V gene TRBV11-3; D gene unclear. CDR1 is SGHNT, CDR2 YENEEA, per germline. The CDR3 loop spans 15 amino acids. V was shortened by 1 base and J by 0 bases, with 7 bases between the two germline ends.

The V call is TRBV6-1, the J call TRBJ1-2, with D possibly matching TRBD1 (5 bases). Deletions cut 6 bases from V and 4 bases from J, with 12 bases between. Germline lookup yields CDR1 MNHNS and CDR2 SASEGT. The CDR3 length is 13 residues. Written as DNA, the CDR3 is TGTGCCAGCAGCCCAACAGGCCTCTATGGCTACACCTTC. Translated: CASSPTGLYGYTF.

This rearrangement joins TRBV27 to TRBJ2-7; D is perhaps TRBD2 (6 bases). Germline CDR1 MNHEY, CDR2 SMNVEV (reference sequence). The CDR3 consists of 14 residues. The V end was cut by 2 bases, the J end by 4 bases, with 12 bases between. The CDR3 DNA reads TGTGCCAGCAGTTTAGGGTTAGGGAGGTACGAGCAGTACGTC. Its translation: CASSLGLGRYEQYV.

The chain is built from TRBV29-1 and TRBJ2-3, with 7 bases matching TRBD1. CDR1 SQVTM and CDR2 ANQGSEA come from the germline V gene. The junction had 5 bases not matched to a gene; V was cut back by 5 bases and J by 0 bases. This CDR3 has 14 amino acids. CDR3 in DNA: TGCAGCGTTCTGACAGGGATTAGCACAGATACGCAGTATTTT. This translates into CSVLTGISTDTQYF.

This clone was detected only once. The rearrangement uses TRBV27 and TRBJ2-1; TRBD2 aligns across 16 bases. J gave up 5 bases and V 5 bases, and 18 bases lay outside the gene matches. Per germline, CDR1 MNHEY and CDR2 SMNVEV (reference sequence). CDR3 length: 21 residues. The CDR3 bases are TGTGCCAGCAGTCGCCGTCTGGGGACTAGCGGGAGGGCATTAATCAACAATGAGCAGTTCTTC. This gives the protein CASSRRLGTSGRALINNEQFF.

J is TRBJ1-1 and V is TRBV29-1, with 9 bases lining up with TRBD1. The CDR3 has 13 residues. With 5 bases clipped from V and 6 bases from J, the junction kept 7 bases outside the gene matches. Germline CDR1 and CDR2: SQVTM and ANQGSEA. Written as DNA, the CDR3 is TGCAGCGTTTATACAGGGGGCTGGGCTGAAGCTTTCTTT. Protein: CSVYTGGWAEAFF.

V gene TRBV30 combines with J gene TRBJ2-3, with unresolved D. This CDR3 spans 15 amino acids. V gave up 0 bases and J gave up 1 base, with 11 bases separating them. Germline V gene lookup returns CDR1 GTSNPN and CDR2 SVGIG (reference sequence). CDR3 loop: CAWSVGLTGTDTQYF. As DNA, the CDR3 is TGTGCCTGGAGTGTTGGGCTAACCGGCACAGATACGCAGTATTTT.

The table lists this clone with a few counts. The CDR3 here is CASSYQTGLHSPLHF. In nucleotides, the CDR3 is TGTGCCAGCAGCTACCAGACAGGGTTGCATTCACCCCTCCACTTT. V usage is TRBV5-4 and J usage is TRBJ1-6; 7 bases are shared with TRBD1. The ends lost 3 bases at V and 8 bases at J; junction bases unmatched: 8. The CDR3 totals 15 residues. From germline, CDR1 is SGHNT and CDR2 YYREEE (reference sequence). Variable domain in full (rest from reference TRBV5-4 and TRBJ1-6): ETGVTQSPTHLIKTRGQQVTLRCSSQSGHNTVSWYQQALGQGPQFIFQYYREEENGRGNFPPRFSGLQFPNYSSELNVNALELDDSALYLCASSYQTGLHSPLHFGNGTRLTVT.

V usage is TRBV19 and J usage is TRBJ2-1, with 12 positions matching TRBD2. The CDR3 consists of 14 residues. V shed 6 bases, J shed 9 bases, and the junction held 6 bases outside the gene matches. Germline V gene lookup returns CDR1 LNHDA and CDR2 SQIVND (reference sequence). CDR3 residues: CASRGLAGLGEQFF. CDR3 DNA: TGTGCCAGTAGGGGACTAGCGGGTCTCGGTGAGCAGTTCTTC.

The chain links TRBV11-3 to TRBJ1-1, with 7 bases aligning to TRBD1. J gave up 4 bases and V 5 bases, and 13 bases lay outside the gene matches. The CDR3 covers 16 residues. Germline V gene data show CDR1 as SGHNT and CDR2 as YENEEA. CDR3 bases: TGTGCCAGCAGCCCCCAAACAGGGGCGAGGGTCACTGAAGCTTTCTTT. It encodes CASSPQTGARVTEAFF.

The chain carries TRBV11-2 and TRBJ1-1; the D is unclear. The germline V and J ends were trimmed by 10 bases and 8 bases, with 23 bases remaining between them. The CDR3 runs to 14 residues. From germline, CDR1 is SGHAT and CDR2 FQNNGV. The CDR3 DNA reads TGTGCCACCAAGCTTATCCGGGAAGGAAGGGAAGCTTTCTTT. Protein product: CATKLIREGREAFF.

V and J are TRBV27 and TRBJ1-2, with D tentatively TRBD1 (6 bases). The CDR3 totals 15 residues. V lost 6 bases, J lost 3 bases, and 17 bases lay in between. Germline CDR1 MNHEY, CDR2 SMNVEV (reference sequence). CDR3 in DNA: TGTGCCAGCAGATTCTCCGGGACACCTTACTATGGCTACACCTTC. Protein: CASRFSGTPYYGYTF.

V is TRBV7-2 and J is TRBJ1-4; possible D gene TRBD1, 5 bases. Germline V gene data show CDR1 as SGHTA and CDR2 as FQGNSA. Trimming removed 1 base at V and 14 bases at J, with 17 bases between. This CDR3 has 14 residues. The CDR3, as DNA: TGTGCCAGCAGCTTAGGGGTCGGGGGAGTTGGCCTGTTTTTT. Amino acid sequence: CASSLGVGGVGLFF.

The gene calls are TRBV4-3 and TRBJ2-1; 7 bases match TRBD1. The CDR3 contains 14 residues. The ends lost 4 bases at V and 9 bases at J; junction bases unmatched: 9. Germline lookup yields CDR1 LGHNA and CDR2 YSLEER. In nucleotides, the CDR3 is TGCGCCAGCAGCCGGATGGGGACAGCCACTGAGCAGTTCTTC. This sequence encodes CASSRMGTATEQFF.

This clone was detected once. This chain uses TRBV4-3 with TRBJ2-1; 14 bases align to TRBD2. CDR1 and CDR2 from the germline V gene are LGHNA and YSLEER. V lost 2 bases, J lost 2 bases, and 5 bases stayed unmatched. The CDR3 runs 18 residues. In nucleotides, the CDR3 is TGCGCCAGCAGCCAAAGACTAGCGGGAGGGCCGCCCTACAATGAGCAGTTCTTC. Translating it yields CASSQRLAGGPPYNEQFF.

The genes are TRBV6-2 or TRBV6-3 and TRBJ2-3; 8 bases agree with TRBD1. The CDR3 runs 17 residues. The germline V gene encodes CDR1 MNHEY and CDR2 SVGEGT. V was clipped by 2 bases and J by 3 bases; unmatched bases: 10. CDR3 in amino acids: CASSYNPRNRGTDTQYF. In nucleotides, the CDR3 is TGTGCCAGCAGTTACAACCCGAGGAACAGGGGGACAGATACGCAGTATTTT.

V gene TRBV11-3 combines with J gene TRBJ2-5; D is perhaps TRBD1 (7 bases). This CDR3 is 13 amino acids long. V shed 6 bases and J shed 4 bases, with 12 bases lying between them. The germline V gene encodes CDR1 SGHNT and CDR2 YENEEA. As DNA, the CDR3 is TGTGCCAGCAGTTTGCAGGGGGGAGAGACCCAGTACTTC. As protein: CASSLQGGETQYF.

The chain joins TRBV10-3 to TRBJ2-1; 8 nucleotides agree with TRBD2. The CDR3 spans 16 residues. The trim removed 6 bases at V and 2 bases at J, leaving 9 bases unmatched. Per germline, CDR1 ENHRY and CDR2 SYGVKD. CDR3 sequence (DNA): TGTGCCATCAGCCCTCGAACTAGCGGAACCTACAATGAGCAGTTCTTC. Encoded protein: CAISPRTSGTYNEQFF.

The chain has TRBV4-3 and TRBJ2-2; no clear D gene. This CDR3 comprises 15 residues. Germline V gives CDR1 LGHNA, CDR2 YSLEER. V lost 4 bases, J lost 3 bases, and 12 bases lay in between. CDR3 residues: CASSLARKDTGELFF. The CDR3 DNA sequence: TGCGCCAGCAGCCTGGCGCGGAAGGACACCGGGGAGCTGTTTTTT.

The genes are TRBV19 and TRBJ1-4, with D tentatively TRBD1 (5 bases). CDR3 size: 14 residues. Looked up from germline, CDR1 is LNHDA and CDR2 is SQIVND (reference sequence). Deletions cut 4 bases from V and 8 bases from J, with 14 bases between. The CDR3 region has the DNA TGTGCCAGTAGTAAGGGCAGGGTAGGCGAAAAACTGTTTTTT. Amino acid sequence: CASSKGRVGEKLFF. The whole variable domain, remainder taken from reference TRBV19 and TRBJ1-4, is DGGITQSPKYLFRKEGQNVTLSCEQNLNHDAMYWYRQDPGQGLRLIYYSQIVNDFQKGDIAEGYSVSREKKESFPLTVTSAQKNPTAFYLCASSKGRVGEKLFFGSGTQLSVL.

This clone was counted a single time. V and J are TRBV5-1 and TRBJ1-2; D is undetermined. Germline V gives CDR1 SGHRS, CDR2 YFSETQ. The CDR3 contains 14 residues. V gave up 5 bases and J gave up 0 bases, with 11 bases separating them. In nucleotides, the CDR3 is TGCGCCAGCAGGAGTAACAGCCCTAACTATGGCTACACCTTC. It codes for CASRSNSPNYGYTF.